These T cell receptor beta chains were read from a single sample in a study of T-cell memory formation after mild COVID-19. TCRdb passed the 5' RACE reads through MiXCR, listing each CDR3 protein once. The sample shows approximately 440,000 distinct CDR3 sequences, over 15% of them seen only once. Sample: PBMCs or a T cell subset sorted from them (not recorded which). These TCRs come from an adult woman who had mild COVID-19 (a few samples of this study predate the infection). Cell type and time point are not known. The CDR3 runs from the conserved cysteine through the conserved F or W.

CDR3 length	V gene	J gene	CDR3 protein
13	TRBV5-1	TRBJ1-2	CASSKGQVDGYTF
13	TRBV20-1	TRBJ2-7	CSARDLTGYEQYF
14	TRBV2	TRBJ1-2	CASSEGRTGQGYTF
13	TRBV20-1	TRBJ2-3	CSARRQASDTQYF
14	TRBV10-3	TRBJ2-3	CAISGGQDTDTQYF
15	TRBV18	TRBJ2-5	CASSLPGGEAETQYF
15	TRBV7-9	TRBJ2-7	CASSLALAGEGEQYF
14	TRBV2	TRBJ2-7	CASSETGRAYEQYF
16	TRBV7-9	TRBJ2-5	CASSFFATSGRETQYF
14	TRBV2	TRBJ2-2	CASSEATRAGELFF
13	TRBV5-6	TRBJ1-5	CASSFGSGQPQHF
15	TRBV12-3/TRBV12-4	TRBJ2-1	CASTLSGTGYNEQFF
16	TRBV25-1	TRBJ1-1	CASIGKLVFPNTEAFF
14	TRBV6-5	TRBJ2-1	CASSIEAHGVEQFF
12	TRBV30	TRBJ2-5	CAWSAISETQYF
17	TRBV10-3	TRBJ1-1	CAISESSYVEMNTEAFF
16	TRBV4-1	TRBJ2-5	CASSQVLAGGFETQYF
14	TRBV7-6	TRBJ1-4	CASSLRGDIEKLYF
14	TRBV7-6	TRBJ2-7	CASSSAPGSYEQYF
16	TRBV5-5	TRBJ2-7	CASSLAGTSGTYEQYF
16	TRBV7-9	TRBJ2-5	CASSLASAVNRETQYF
17	TRBV5-6	TRBJ2-7	CASALLQGTGSTYEQYF
15	TRBV5-5	TRBJ1-1	CASILSGDRLREAFF
13	TRBV3-1	TRBJ2-7	CASSQVVAGEQYF
12	TRBV6-6	TRBJ2-5	CASSIQKETQYF
13	TRBV6-2/TRBV6-3	TRBJ1-5	CASRLQPDQPQHF
15	TRBV27	TRBJ2-3	CASLPYGQGTDTQYF
16	TRBV10-3	TRBJ1-3	CAISAGQGVIGNTIYF
17	TRBV27	TRBJ1-5	CASKLYGRGGFDQPQHF
17	TRBV28	TRBJ2-5	CASSLRAGASYGETQYF
15	TRBV2	TRBJ2-5	CASSEAKSAEETQYF
11	TRBV7-9	TRBJ2-7	CASSLVEKQYF
15	TRBV5-1	TRBJ1-5	CASSFEGASNQPQHF
12	TRBV21-1	TRBJ2-1	CASALRGNEQFF
14	TRBV5-4	TRBJ2-7	CASSQDRGSDEQYF
13	TRBV12-3/TRBV12-4	TRBJ2-7	CASSAQTGGEQYF
16	TRBV7-2	TRBJ2-7	CASSRRTSGSTYEQYF
15	TRBV6-6	TRBJ2-7	CASSSPGTGDYEQYF
16	TRBV12-3/TRBV12-4	TRBJ2-3	CASSSGMNGAPDTQYF